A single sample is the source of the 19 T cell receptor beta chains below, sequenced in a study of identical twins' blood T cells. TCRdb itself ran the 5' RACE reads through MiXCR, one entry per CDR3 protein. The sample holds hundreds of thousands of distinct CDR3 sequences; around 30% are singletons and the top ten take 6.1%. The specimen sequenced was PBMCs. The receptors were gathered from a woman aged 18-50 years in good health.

CDR3 amino acids: CSVSDGTSNQPQHF. In nucleotides, the CDR3 is TGCAGCGTTTCTGACGGGACTAGCAATCAGCCCCAGCATTTT. This sequence joins TRBV29-1 and TRBJ1-5; a weak D match, TRBD1 (5 bases). Germline CDR1 is SQVTM and CDR2 is ANQGSEA. V gave up 5 bases and J gave up 0 bases, with 11 bases separating them. This CDR3 comprises 14 residues.

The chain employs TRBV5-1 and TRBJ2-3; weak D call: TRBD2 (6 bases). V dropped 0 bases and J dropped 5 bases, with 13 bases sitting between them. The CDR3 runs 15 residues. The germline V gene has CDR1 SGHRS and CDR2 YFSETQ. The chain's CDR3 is CASSLASRGIDTQYF. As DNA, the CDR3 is TGCGCCAGCAGCTTGGCCTCGCGGGGTATAGATACGCAGTATTTT.

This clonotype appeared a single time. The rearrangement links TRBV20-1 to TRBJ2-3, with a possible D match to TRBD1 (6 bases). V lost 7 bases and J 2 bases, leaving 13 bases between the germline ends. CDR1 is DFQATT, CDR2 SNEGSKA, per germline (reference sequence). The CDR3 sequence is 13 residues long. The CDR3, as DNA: TGCAGTGGGGGGCCGGTCAACACAGATACGCAGTATTTT. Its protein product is CSGGPVNTDTQYF.

The CDR3 DNA is TGTGCCAGCAGCCAAGAAGGGACTAGCGCATACAATGAGCAGTTCTTC. Translated: CASSQEGTSAYNEQFF. The chain links TRBV4-2 to TRBJ2-1; 10 bases match TRBD2. This CDR3 has 16 residues. Germline CDR1 LGHNA, CDR2 YNFKEQ. V lost 0 bases to trimming and J lost 4 bases; unmatched junction nucleotides: 3.

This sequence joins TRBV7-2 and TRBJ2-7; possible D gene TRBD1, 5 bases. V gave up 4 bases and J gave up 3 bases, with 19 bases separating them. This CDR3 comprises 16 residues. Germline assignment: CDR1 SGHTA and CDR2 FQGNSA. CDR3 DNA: TGTGCCAGCAGCTATCAGGGCCTACCCACCTTCTACGAGCAGTACTTC. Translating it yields CASSYQGLPTFYEQYF.

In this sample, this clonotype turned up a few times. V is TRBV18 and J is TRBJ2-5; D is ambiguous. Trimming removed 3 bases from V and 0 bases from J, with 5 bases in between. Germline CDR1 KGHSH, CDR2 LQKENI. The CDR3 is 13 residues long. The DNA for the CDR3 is TGTGCCAGCTCACCTTCGTACCAAGAGACCCAGTACTTC. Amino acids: CASSPSYQETQYF.

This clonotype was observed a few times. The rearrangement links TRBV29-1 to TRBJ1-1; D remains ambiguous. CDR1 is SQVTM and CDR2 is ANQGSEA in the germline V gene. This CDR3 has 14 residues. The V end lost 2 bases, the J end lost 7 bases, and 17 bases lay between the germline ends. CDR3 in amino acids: CSVEILWFSYEAFF. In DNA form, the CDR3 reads TGCAGCGTTGAAATTCTTTGGTTCTCCTATGAAGCTTTCTTT.

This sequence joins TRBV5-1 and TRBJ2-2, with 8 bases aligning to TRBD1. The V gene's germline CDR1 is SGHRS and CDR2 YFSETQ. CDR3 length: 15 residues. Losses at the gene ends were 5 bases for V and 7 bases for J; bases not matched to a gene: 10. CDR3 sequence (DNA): TGCGCCAGCAGATTCCTATCAGGGGGCGGCGGGGAGCTGTTTTTT. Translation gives CASRFLSGGGGELFF. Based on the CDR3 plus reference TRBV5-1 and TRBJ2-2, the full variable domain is KAGVTQTPRYLIKTRGQQVTLSCSPISGHRSVSWYQQTPGQGLQFLFEYFSETQRNKGNFPGRFSGRQFSNSRSEMNVSTLELGDSALYLCASRFLSGGGGELFFGEGSRLTVL.

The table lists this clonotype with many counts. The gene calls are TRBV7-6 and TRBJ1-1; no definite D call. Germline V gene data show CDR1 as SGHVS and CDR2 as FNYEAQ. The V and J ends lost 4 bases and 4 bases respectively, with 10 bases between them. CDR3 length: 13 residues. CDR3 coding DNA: TGTGCCAGCAGCTCTCGACTATCCACTGAAGCTTTCTTT. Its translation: CASSSRLSTEAFF.

CDR3 amino acids: CSARTQGAPYEQYF. The CDR3 bases are TGCAGTGCTAGAACGCAGGGGGCCCCCTACGAGCAGTACTTC. The V and J genes are TRBV20-1 and TRBJ2-7; 8 bases agree with TRBD1. The CDR3 runs to 14 residues. Germline V gene sequence: CDR1 DFQATT, CDR2 SNEGSKA (reference sequence). V shed 2 bases, J shed 2 bases, and the junction held 5 bases outside the gene matches.

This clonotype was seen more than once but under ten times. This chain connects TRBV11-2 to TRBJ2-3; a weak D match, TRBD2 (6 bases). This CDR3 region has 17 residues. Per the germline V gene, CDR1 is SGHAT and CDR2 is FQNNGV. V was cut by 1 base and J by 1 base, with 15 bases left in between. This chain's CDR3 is CASSLAGTSFGTDTQYF. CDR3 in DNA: TGTGCCAGCAGCTTAGCCGGGACTTCTTTTGGCACAGATACGCAGTATTTT.

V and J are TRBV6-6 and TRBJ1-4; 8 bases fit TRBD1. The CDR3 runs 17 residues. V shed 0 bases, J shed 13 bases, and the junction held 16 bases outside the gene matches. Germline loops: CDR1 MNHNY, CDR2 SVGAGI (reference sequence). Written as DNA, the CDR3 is TGTGCCAGCAGTTACTCTGGGACAGGCACCGGAGTCATCGCACTGTTTTTT. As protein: CASSYSGTGTGVIALFF.

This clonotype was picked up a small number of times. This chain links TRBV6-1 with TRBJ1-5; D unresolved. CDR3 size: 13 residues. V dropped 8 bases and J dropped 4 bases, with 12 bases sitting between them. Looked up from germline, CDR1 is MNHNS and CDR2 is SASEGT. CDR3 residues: CASAASLNQPQHF. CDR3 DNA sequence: TGTGCCAGCGCGGCCTCGTTAAATCAGCCCCAGCATTTT.

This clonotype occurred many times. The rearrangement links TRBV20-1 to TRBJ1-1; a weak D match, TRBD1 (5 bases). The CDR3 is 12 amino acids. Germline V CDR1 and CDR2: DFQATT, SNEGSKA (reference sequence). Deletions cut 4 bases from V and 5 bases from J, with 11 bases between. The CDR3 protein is CSAKSGGTEAFF. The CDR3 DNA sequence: TGCAGTGCTAAGTCCGGGGGTACTGAAGCTTTCTTT.

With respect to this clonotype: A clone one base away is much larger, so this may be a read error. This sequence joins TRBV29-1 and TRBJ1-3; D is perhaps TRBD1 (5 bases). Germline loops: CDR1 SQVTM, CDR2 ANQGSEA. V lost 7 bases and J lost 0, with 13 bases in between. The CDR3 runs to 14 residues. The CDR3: CSGIGRDSGNTIYF. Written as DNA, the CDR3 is TGCAGCGGGATTGGCAGGGACTCTGGAAACACCATATATTTT.

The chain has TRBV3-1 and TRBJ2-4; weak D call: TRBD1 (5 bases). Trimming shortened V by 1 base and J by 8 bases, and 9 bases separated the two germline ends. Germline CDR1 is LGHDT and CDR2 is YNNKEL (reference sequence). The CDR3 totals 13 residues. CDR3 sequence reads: CASSQGAGYIQYF. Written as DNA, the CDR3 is TGTGCCAGCAGCCAAGGGGCAGGGTACATTCAGTACTTC.

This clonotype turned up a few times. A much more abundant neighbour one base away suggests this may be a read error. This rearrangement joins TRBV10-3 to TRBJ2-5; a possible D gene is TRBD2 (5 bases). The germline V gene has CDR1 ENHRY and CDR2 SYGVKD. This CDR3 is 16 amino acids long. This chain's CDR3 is CATSARGAEFKETQYF. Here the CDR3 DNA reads TGTGCCACCAGTGCCCGAGGAGCGGAATTCAAAGAGACCCAGTACTTC.

CDR3 coding DNA: TGTGCCAGCTCGCCGGGACTTTCAACTGATGAAGCTTTCTTT. Protein product: CASSPGLSTDEAFF. The gene calls are TRBV18 and TRBJ1-1; D possibly corresponds to TRBD1 (5 bases). The CDR3 is 14 amino acids. V lost 6 bases and J 7 bases, leaving 18 bases between the germline ends. Germline V lookup: CDR1 KGHSH, CDR2 LQKENI.

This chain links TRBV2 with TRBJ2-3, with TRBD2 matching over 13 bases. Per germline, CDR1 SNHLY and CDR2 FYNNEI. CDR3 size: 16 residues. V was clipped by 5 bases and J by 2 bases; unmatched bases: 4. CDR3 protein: CASSRLAGGNTDTQYF. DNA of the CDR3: TGTGCCAGCAGTCGACTAGCGGGGGGAAACACAGATACGCAGTATTTT.